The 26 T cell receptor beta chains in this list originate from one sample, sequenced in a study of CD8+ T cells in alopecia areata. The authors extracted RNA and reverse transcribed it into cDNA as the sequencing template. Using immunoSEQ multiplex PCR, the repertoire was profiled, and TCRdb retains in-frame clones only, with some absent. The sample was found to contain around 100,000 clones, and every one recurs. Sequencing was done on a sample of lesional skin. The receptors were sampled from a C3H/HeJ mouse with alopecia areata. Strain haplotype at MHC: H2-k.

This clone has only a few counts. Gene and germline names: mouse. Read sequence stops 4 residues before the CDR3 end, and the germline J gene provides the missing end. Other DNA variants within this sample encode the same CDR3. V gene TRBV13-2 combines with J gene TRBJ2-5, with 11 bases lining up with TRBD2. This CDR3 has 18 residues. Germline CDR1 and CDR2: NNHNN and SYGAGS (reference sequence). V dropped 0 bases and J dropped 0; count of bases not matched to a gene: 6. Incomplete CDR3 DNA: TGTGCCAGCGGTGATGCAGGGACTGGGGGTTTTAACCAAGAC. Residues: CASGDAGTGGFNQD. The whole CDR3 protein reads CASGDAGTGGFNQDTQYF.

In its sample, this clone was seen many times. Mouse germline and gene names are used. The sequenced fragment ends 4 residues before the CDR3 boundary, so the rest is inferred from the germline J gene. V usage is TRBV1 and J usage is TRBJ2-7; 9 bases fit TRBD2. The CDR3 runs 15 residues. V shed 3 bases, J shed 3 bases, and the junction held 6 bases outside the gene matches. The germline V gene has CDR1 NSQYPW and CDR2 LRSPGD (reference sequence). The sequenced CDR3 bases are TGCACCTGCAGTGCTTCTCGACTGGGGGACTAT. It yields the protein CTCSASRLGDY. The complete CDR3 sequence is CTCSASRLGDYEQYF. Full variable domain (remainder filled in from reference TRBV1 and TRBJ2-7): VTLLEQNPRWRLVPRGQAVNLRCILKNSQYPWMSWYQQDLQKQLQWLFTLRSPGDKEVKSLPGADYLATRVTDTELRLQVANMSQGRTLYCTCSASRLGDYEQYFGPGTRLTVL.

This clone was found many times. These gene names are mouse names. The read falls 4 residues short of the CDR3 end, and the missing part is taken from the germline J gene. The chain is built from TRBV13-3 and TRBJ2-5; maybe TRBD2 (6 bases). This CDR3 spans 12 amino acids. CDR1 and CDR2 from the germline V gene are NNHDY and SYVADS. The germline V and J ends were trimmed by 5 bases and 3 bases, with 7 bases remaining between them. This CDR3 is CASSGTQDTQYF. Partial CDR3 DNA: TGTGCCAGCAGCGGGACTCAAGAC.

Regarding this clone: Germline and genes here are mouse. CDR3 amino acids: CAWSRDWGVYAEQFF. The covered CDR3 bases are TGTGCCTGGAGTCGGGACTGGGGGGTCTATGCT. The chain joins TRBV31 to TRBJ2-1; 12 bases agree with TRBD2. Sequencing ends 4 residues short of the CDR3 end; the germline J gene provides the rest. The CDR3 sequence is 15 residues long. Germline values: CDR1 GKSSPN, CDR2 SITVG. Trimming cost V 1 base and J 3 bases; bases outside gene matches: 1. The complete variable domain, with remaining parts taken from reference TRBV31 and TRBJ2-1, reads AQTIHQWPVAEIKAVGSPLSLGCTIKGKSSPNLYWYWQATGGTLQQLFYSITVGQVESVVQLNLSASRPKDDQFILSTEKLLLSHSGFYLCAWSRDWGVYAEQFFGPGTRLTVL.

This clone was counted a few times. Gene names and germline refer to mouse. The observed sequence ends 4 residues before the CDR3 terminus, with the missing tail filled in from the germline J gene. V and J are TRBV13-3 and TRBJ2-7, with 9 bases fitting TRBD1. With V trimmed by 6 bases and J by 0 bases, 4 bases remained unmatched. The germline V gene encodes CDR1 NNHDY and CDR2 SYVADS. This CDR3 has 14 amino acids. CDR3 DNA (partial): TGTGCCAGCACCGGGACAGGGAACTCCTAT. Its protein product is CASTGTGNSY. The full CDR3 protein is CASTGTGNSYEQYF.

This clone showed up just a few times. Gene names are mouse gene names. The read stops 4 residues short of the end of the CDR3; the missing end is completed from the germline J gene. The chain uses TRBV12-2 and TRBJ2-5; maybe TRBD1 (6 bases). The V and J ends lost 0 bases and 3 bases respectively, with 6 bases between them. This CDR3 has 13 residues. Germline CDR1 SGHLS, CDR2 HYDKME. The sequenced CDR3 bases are TGTGCCAGCTCTCTCGGGACACAAGAC. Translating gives CASSLGTQD. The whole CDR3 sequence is CASSLGTQDTQYF.

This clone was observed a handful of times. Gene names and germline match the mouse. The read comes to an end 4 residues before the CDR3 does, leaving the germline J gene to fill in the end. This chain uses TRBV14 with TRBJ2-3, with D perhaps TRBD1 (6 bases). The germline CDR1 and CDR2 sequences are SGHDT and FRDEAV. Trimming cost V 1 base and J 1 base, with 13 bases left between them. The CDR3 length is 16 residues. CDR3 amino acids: CASSFGPGEGAETLYF. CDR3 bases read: TGTGCCAGCAGTTTCGGGCCAGGGGAGGGTGCAGAA. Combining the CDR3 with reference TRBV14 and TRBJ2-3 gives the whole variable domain EAGVTQSPRYAVLQEGQAVSFWCDPISGHDTLYWYQQPRDQGPQLLVYFRDEAVIDNSQLPSDRFSAVRPKGTNSTLKIQSAKQGDTATYLCASSFGPGEGAETLYFGSGTRLTVL.

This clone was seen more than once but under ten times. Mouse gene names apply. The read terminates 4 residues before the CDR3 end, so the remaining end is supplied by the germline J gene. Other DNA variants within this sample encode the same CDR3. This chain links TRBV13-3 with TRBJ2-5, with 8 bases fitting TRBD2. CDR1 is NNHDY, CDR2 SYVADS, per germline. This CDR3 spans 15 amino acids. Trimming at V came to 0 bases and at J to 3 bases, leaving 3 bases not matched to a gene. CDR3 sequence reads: CASSDAGGLQDTQYF. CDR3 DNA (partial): TGTGCCAGCAGTGATGCGGGGGGGCTTCAAGAC. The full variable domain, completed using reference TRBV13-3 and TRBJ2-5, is EAAVTQSPRSKVAVTGGKVTLSCHQTNNHDYMYWYRQDTGHGLRLIHYSYVADSTEKGDIPDGYKASRPSQENFSLILELASLSQTAVYFCASSDAGGLQDTQYFGPGTRLLVL.

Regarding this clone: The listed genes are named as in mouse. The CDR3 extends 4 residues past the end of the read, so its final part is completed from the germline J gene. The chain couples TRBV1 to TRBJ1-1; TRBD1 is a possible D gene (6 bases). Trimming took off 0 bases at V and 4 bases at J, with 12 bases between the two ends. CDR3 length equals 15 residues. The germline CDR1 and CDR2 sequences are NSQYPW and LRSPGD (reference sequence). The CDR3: CTCSADGGGGTEVFF. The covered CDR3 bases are TGCACCTGCAGTGCAGATGGAGGGGGTGGCACA.

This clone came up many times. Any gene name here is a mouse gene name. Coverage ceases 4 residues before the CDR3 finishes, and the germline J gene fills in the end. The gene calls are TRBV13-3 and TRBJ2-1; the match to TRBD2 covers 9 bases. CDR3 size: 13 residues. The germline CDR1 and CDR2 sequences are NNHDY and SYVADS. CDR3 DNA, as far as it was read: TGTGCCAGCGATGGGGGGGCGGGAGCT. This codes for CASDGGAGA. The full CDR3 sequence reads CASDGGAGAEQFF.

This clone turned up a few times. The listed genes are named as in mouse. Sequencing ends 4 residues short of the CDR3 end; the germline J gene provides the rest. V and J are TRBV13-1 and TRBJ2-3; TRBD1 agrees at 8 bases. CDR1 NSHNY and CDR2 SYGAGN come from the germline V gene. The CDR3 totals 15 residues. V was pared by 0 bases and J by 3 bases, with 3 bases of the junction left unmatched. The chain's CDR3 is CASSDARDRAETLYF. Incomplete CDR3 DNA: TGTGCCAGCAGTGATGCAAGGGACAGGGCAGAA.

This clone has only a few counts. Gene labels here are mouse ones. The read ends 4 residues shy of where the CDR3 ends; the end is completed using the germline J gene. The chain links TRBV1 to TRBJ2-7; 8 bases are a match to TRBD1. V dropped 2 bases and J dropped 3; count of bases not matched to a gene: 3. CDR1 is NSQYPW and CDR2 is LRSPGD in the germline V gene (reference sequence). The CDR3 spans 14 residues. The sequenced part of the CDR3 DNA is TGCACCTGCAGTGCAAACAGGGGGAGCTAT. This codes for CTCSANRGSY. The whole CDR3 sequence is CTCSANRGSYEQYF.

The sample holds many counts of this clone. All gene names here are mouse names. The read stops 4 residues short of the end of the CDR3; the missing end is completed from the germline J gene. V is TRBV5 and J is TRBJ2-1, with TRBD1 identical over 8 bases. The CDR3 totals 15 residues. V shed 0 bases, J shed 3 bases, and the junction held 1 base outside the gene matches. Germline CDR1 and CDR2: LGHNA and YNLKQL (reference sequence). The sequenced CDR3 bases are TGTGCCAGCAGCCAAGATACAGGGGGCTATGCT. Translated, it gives CASSQDTGGYA. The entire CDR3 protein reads CASSQDTGGYAEQFF.

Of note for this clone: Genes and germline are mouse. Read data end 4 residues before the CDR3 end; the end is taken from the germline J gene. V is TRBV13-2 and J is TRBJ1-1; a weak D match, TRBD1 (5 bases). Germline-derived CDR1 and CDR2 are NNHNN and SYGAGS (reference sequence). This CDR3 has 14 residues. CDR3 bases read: TGTGCCAGCGGTGAGGGGACTGGGGGGGGA. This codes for CASGEGTGGG. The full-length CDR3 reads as CASGEGTGGGEVFF.

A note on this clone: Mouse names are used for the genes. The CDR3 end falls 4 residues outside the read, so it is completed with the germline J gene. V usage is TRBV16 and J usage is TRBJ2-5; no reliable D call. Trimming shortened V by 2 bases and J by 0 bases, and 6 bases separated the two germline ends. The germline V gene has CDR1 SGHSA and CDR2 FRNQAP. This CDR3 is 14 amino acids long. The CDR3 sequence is CASSLQVNQDTQYF. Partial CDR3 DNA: TGTGCAAGCAGCTTACAGGTTAACCAAGAC.

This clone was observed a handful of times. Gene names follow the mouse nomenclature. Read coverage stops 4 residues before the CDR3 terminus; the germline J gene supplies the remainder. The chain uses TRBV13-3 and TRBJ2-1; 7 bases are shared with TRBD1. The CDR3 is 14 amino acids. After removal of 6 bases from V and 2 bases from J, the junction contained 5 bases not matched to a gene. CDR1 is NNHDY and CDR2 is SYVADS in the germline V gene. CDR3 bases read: TGTGCCAGCAAAACAGGGGATTACTATGCT. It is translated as CASKTGDYYA. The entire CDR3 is CASKTGDYYAEQFF.

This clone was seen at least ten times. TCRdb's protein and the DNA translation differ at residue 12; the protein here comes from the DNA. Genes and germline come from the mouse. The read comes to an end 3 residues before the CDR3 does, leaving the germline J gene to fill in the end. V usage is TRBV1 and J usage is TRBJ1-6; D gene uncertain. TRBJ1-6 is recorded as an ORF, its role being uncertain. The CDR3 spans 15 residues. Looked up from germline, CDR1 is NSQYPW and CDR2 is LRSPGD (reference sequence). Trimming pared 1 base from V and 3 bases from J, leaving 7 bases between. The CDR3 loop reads CTCSAARNYNSPLYF. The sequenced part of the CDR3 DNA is TGCACCTGCAGTGCAGCCAGAAACTATAATTCGCCC.

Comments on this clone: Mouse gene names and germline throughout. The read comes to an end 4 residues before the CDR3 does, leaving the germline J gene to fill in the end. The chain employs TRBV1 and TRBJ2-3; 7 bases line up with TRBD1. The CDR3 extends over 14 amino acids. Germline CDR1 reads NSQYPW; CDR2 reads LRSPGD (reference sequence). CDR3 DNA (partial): TGCACCTGCAGTGGGACAGGAAGAAGAGAA. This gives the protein CTCSGTGRRE. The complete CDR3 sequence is CTCSGTGRRETLYF.

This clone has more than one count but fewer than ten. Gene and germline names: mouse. CDR3 in amino acids: CTCTKDRDQDTQYF. The CDR3 DNA, read in part, is TGCACCTGCACCAAAGACAGGGACCAAGAC. The V and J genes are TRBV1 and TRBJ2-5; 7 positions match TRBD1. The CDR3 is cut off 4 residues early in the read; its end comes from the germline J gene. The CDR3 spans 14 residues. CDR1 and CDR2 from the germline V gene are NSQYPW and LRSPGD (reference sequence). Trimming at V came to 7 bases and at J to 1 base, leaving 5 bases not matched to a gene.

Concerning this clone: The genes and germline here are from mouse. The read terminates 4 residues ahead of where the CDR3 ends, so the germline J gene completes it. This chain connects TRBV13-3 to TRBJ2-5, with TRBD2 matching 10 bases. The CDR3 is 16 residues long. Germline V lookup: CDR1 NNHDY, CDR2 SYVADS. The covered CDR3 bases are TGTGCCAGCAGTGATTCTGGGGGGGCGCTGAGGGAC. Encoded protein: CASSDSGGALRD. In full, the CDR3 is CASSDSGGALRDTQYF.

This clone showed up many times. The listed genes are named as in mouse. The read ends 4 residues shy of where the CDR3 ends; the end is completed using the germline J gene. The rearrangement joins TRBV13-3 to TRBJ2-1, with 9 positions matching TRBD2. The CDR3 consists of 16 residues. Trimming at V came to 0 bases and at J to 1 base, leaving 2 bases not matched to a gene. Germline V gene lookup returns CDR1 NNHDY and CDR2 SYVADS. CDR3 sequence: CASSDEGLGNYAEQFF. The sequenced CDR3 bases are TGTGCCAGCAGTGATGAAGGACTGGGGAACTATGCT.

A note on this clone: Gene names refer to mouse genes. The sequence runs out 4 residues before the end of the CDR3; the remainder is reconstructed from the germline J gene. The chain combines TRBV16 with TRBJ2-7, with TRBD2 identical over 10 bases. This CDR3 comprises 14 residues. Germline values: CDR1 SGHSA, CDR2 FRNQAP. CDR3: CASSLGTGAYEQYF. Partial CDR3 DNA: TGTGCAAGCAGCTTGGGGACTGGGGCGTAT.

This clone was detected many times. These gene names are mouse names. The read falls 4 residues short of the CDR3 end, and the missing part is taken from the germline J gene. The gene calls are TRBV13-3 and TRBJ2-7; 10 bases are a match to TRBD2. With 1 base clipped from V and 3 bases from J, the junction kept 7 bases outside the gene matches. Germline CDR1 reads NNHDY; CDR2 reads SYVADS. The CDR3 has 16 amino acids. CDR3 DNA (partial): TGTGCCAGCAGTGATCCGGGACTGGGGCCCCGCTAT. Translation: CASSDPGLGPRY. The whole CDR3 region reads CASSDPGLGPRYEQYF.

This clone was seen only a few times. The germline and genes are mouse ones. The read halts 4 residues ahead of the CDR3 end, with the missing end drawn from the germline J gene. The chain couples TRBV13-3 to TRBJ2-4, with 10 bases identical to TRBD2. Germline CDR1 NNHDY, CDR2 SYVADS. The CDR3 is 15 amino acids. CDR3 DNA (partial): TGTGCCAGCAGCCGTGACTGGGGGGAAGAAAAC. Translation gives CASSRDWGEEN. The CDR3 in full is CASSRDWGEENTLYF.

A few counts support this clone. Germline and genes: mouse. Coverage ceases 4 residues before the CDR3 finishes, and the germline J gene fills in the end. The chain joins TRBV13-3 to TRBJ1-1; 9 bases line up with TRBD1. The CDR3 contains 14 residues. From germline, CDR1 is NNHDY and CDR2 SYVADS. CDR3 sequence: CASSERDRVPEVFF. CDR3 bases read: TGTGCCAGCAGTGAGAGGGACAGGGTGCCA.

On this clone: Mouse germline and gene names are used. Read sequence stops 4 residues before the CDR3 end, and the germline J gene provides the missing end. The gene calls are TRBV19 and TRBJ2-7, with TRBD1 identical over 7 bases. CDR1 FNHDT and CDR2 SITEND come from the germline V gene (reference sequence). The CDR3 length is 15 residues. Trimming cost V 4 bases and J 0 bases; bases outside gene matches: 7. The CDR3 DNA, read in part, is TGTGCCAGCAGTCAAACTCGGGACAGCTCCTAT. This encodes CASSQTRDSSY. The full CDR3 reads CASSQTRDSSYEQYF.